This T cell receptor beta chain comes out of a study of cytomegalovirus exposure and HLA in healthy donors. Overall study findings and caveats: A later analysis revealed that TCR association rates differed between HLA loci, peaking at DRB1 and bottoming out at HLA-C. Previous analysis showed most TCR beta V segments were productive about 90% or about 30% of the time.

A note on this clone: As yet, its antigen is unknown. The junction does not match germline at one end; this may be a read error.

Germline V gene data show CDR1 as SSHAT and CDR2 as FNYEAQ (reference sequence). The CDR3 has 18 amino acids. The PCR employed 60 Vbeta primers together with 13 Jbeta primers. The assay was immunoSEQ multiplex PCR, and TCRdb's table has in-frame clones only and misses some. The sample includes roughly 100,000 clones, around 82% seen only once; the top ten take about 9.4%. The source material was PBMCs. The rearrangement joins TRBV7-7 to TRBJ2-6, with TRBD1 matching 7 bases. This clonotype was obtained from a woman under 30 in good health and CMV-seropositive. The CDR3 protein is CASSLGTAPYSGANVLTF. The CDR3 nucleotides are TGTGCTAGCAGCTTAGGGACAGCTCCCTACTCTGGGGCCAACGTCCTGACTTTC.